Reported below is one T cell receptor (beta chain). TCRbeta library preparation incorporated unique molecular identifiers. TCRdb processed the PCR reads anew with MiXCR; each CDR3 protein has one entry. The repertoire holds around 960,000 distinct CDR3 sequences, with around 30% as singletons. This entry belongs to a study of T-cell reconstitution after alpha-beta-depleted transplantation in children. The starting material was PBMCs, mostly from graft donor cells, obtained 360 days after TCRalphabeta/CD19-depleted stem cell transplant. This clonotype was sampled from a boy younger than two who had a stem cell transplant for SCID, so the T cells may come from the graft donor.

Here the CDR3 DNA reads TGCGCCAGCCTACCTAGCGGGGGACCTACCTACAATGAGCAGTTCTTC. This encodes CASLPSGGPTYNEQFF. The chain has TRBV5-1 and TRBJ2-1; 10 nucleotides agree with TRBD2. This CDR3 is built from 16 residues. Trimming cost V 7 bases and J 2 bases; bases outside gene matches: 9. Germline V gene lookup returns CDR1 SGHRS and CDR2 YFSETQ. Based on the CDR3 plus reference TRBV5-1 and TRBJ2-1, the full variable domain is KAGVTQTPRYLIKTRGQQVTLSCSPISGHRSVSWYQQTPGQGLQFLFEYFSETQRNKGNFPGRFSGRQFSNSRSEMNVSTLELGDSALYLCASLPSGGPTYNEQFFGPGTRLTVL.